This entry lists 9 T cell receptor beta chains sequenced from one sample in a study of shared T cell receptors in the human thymus. Some clones are missing from TCRdb's copy, which holds only in-frame ones; the method was immunoSEQ multiplex PCR. The profile shows 650,000 to 950,000 clones, 80% to 90% of them singletons. These data also formed part of another study, on human thymus T cells.

Specimen: thymocytes. The receptors shown here come from a girl less than two years old with a congenital heart defect.

V gene TRBV4-1 combines with J gene TRBJ2-1; TRBD2 aligns across 9 bases. This CDR3 has 18 amino acids. Trimming removed 1 base from V and 3 bases from J; junction bases left unmatched: 10. The germline V gene has CDR1 MGHRA and CDR2 YSYEKL. The CDR3 region is CASSQARPSGANYNEQFF. The CDR3 bases are TGCGCCAGCAGCCAAGCTCGGCCTAGCGGGGCCAACTACAATGAGCAGTTCTTC.

In nucleotides, the CDR3 is TGTGCCAGCAGCCAAGATCAGGGTGGCGGGGGCACCTACGAGCAGTACTTC. This encodes CASSQDQGGGGTYEQYF. J is TRBJ2-7 and V is TRBV4-2; maybe TRBD2 (7 bases). The germline gives CDR1 LGHNA, CDR2 YNFKEQ. This CDR3 contains 17 residues. Trimming pared 0 bases from V and 2 bases from J, leaving 17 bases between.

The chain combines TRBV11-2 with TRBJ1-6; D is ambiguous. Germline-derived CDR1 and CDR2 are SGHAT and FQNNGV. V dropped 4 bases and J dropped 10 bases, with 20 bases sitting between them. The CDR3 covers 16 residues. The CDR3 loop is CASSSTHRGSGSPLHF. The CDR3 nucleotides are TGTGCCAGCAGCTCGACTCACCGGGGAAGCGGATCACCCCTCCACTTT. Looking up the rest from reference TRBV11-2 and TRBJ1-6 gives the full variable domain: EAGVAQSPRYKIIEKRQSVAFWCNPISGHATLYWYQQILGQGPKLLIQFQNNGVVDDSQLPKDRFSAERLKGVDSTLKIQPAKLEDSAVYLCASSSTHRGSGSPLHFGNGTRLTVT.

The chain combines TRBV5-1 with TRBJ2-2; 10 bases fit TRBD2. Trimming at V came to 0 bases and at J to 4 bases, leaving 9 bases not matched to a gene. The CDR3 has 18 amino acids. Looked up from germline, CDR1 is SGHRS and CDR2 is YFSETQ. The CDR3 spells CASSLVEASGGCTGELFF. The CDR3 DNA reads TGCGCCAGCAGCTTGGTTGAGGCTAGCGGGGGTTGCACCGGGGAGCTGTTTTTT.

CDR3 bases: TGTGCCAGCAACCCCGGGCAGGGTGGAAACACCATATATTTT. It yields the protein CASNPGQGGNTIYF. This sequence joins TRBV6-6 and TRBJ1-3; possibly TRBD1 for D (5 bases). Trimming stripped 7 bases from V and 3 bases from J, with 13 bases between. The CDR3 loop spans 14 amino acids. Looked up from germline, CDR1 is MNHNY and CDR2 is SVGAGI (reference sequence).

This clone turned up a few times. The chain links TRBV18 to TRBJ2-1; D gene ambiguous. CDR3 length: 13 amino acids. Germline V gives CDR1 KGHSH, CDR2 LQKENI. Trimming took off 3 bases at V and 6 bases at J, with 9 bases between the two ends. This CDR3 is CASSPTVFNEQFF. DNA for the CDR3: TGTGCCAGCTCACCCACGGTTTTCAATGAGCAGTTCTTC.

This clone occurred once. The chain couples TRBV10-2 to TRBJ2-5; possibly TRBD1 for D (6 bases). Germline values: CDR1 WSHSY, CDR2 SAAADI. CDR3 length equals 14 residues. V lost 2 bases and J 5 bases, leaving 12 bases between the germline ends. This chain's CDR3 is CASSEGKRGETQYF. CDR3 bases: TGCGCCAGCAGTGAGGGAAAGAGGGGGGAGACCCAGTACTTC.

The V gene is TRBV9, the J gene TRBJ1-6; TRBD1 agrees at 7 bases. J gave up 7 bases and V 0 bases, and 7 bases lay outside the gene matches. This CDR3 spans 16 amino acids. Germline CDR1 reads SGDLS; CDR2 reads YYNGEE. The CDR3 loop reads CASSVERGPGNSPLHF. The CDR3 coding sequence is TGTGCCAGCAGCGTAGAAAGGGGGCCGGGGAATTCACCCCTCCACTTT.

This clone was counted a single time. V is TRBV6-1 and J is TRBJ1-2; D may be TRBD1 (5 bases). V lost 3 bases and J 2 bases, leaving 10 bases between the germline ends. The CDR3 has 14 residues. Germline CDR1 is MNHNS and CDR2 is SASEGT. The CDR3 nucleotides are TGTGCCAGCAGTGACCCGACAGAGAACTATGGCTACACCTTC. This gives the protein CASSDPTENYGYTF.